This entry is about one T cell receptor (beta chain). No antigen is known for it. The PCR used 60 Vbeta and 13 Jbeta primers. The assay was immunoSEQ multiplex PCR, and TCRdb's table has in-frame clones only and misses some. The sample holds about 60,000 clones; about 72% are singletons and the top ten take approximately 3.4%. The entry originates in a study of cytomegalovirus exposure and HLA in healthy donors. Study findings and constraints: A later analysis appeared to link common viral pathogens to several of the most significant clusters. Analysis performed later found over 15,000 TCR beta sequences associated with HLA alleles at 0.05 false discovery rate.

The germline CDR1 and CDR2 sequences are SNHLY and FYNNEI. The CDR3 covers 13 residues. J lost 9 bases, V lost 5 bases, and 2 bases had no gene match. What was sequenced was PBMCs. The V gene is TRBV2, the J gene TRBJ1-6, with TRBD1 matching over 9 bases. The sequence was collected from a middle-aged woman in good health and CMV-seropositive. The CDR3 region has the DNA TGTGCCAGCAGTCGGGACAGGGCTTCACCCCTCCACTTT. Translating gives CASSRDRASPLHF.